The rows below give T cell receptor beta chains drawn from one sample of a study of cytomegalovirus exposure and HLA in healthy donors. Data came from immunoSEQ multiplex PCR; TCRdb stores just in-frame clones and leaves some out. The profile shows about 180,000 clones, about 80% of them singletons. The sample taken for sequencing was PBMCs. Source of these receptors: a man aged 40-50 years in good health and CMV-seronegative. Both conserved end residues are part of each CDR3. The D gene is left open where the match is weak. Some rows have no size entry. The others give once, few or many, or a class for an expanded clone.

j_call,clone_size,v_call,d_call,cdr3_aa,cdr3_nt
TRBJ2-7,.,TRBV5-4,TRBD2,CASSFKEGTSDYEQYF,TGTGCCAGCAGCTTTAAGGAAGGGACTAGCGACTACGAGCAGTACTTC
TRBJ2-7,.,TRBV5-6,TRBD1,CASSRGRQGSQQYF,TGTGCCAGCAGCCGAGGGAGACAGGGAAGTCAGCAGTACTTC
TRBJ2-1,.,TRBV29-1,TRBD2,CSVEPSGKYNEQFF,TGCAGCGTTGAGCCTAGCGGGAAGTACAATGAGCAGTTCTTC
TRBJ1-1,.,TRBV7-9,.,CASSRGQNTEAFF,TGTGCCAGCAGTAGGGGCCAGAATACTGAAGCTTTCTTT
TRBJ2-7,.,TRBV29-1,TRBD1,CSVSGRTGVHEQYF,TGCAGCGTATCAGGGAGGACAGGGGTCCACGAGCAGTACTTC
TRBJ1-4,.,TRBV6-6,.,CASRLREEKLFF,TGTGCCAGCAGACTAAGAGAGGAAAAACTGTTTTTT
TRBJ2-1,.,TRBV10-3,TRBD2,CAISGTSGGYYNEQFF,TGTGCCATCAGTGGGACTAGCGGGGGTTATTACAATGAGCAGTTCTTC
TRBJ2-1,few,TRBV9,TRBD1,CASSGEGQGIYNEQFF,TGTGCCAGCAGCGGCGAGGGACAGGGAATATACAATGAGCAGTTCTTC
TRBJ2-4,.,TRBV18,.,CASSPLGQQAKNIQYF,TGTGCCAGCTCACCACTTGGACAGCAAGCCAAAAACATTCAGTACTTC
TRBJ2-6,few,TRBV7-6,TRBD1,CASSGTGLSGANVLTF,TGTGCCAGCAGTGGGACAGGGCTCTCTGGGGCCAACGTCCTGACTTTC
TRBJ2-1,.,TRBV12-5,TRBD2,CASGLAGVSLDEQFF,TGTGCTAGTGGTTTAGCGGGAGTCAGTTTGGATGAGCAGTTCTTC
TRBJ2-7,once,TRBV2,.,CASSEAVYEQYF,TGTGCCAGCAGTGAGGCAGTTTACGAGCAGTACTTC
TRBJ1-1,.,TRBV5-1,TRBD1,CASSAGQGTEAFF,TGCGCCAGCAGCGCCGGACAGGGGACGGAAGCTTTCTTT
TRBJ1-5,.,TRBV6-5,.,CASRPGQPSNQPQHF,TGTGCCAGCAGACCGGGACAACCTAGCAATCAGCCCCAGCATTTT
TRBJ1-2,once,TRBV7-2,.,CASSPERAWGYTF,TGTGCCAGCAGCCCCGAGCGGGCTTGGGGCTACACCTTC
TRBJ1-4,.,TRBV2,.,CASTPADEGKLFF,TGTGCCAGCACCCCGGCCGACGAGGGAAAACTGTTTTTT
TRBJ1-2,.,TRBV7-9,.,CSSSVRQTNGGYTF,TGTTCCAGCAGCGTACGACAGACGAACGGTGGCTACACCTTC
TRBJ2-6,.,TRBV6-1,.,CASSASPISGANVLTF,TGTGCCAGCAGTGCATCACCTATCTCTGGGGCCAACGTCCTGACTTTC
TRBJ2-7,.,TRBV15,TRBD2,CATSRELAGGEQYF,TGTGCCACCAGCAGAGAGCTAGCGGGAGGCGAGCAGTACTTC
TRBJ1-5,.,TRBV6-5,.,CASRTTGFSNQPQHF,TGTGCCAGCAGAACTACAGGGTTCAGCAATCAGCCCCAGCATTTT
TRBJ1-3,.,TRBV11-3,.,CASSLGFRTEDSGNTIYF,TGTGCCAGCAGCTTAGGATTCCGGACAGAAGACTCTGGAAACACCATATATTTT
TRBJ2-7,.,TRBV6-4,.,CASSESAGSSGEQYF,TGTGCCAGCAGTGAGAGCGCGGGATCTTCCGGGGAGCAGTACTTC
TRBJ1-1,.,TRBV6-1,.,CASSVREGRTEAFF,TGTGCCAGCAGTGTCAGGGAGGGTCGGACTGAAGCTTTCTTT
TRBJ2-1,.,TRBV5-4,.,CASRRDRANLFNEQFF,TGTGCCAGCAGGCGAGACAGAGCCAATCTTTTCAATGAGCAGTTCTTC
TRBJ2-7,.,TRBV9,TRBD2,CASGRGSGDEQYF,TGTGCCAGCGGGCGAGGGAGCGGGGACGAGCAGTACTTC
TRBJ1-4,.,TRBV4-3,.,CASSQGIKWREVTNEKLFF,TGCGCCAGCAGCCAAGGAATTAAGTGGAGGGAGGTTACTAATGAAAAACTGTTTTTT
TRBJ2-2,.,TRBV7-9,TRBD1,CASSSGTDTNTGELFF,TGTGCCAGCAGCTCCGGGACAGATACGAACACCGGGGAGCTGTTTTTT
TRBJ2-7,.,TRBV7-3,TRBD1,CASSLTGQGVSEQYF,TGTGCCAGCAGCTTAACGGGACAGGGGGTTTCCGAGCAGTACTTC
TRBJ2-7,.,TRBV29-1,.,CSGGVIGSYEQYF,TGCAGCGGGGGCGTTATCGGCTCCTACGAGCAGTACTTC
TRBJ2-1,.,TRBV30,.,CAWSPSGDEQFF,TGTGCCTGGAGTCCATCCGGAGATGAGCAGTTCTTC
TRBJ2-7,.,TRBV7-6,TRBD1,CASSPDRDYEQYF,TGTGCCAGCAGCCCGGACAGGGACTACGAGCAGTACTTC
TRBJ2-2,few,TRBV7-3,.,CASSLTGAGTGELFF,TGTGCCAGCAGCTTAACGGGGGCTGGCACCGGGGAGCTGTTTTTT
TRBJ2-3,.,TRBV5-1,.,CASSLDSRSTDTQYF,TGCGCCAGCAGCTTGGACTCTCGAAGCACAGATACGCAGTATTTT
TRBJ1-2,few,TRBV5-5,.,CASTLGRPNYGYTF,TGTGCCAGCACCCTGGGGCGGCCTAACTATGGCTACACCTTC
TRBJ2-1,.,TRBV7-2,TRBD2,CASTSPGRAGEQFF,TGTGCCAGCACATCCCCCGGGAGGGCCGGTGAGCAGTTCTTC
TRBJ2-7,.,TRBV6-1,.,CASSEGTVPTYEQYF,TGTGCCAGCAGTGAAGGGACAGTTCCGACCTACGAGCAGTACTTC
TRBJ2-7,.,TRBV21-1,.,CASSKGLGQGARQNEQYF,TGTGCCAGCAGCAAAGGTTTAGGGCAGGGGGCGCGTCAGAACGAGCAGTACTTC
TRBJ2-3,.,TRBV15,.,CATSRSSTDTQYF,TGTGCCACCAGCAGGTCGAGCACAGATACGCAGTATTTT
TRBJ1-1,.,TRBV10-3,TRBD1,CAISESGGEKRAFF,TGTGCCATCAGTGAGTCAGGGGGCGAAAAGAGAGCTTTCTTT
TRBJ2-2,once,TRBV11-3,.,CASSLVRGIGELFF,TGTGCCAGCAGCTTAGTAAGGGGGATCGGGGAGCTGTTTTTT
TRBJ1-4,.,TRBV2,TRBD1,CASSKTGRSEKLFF,TGTGCCAGCAGTAAGACAGGGAGAAGTGAAAAACTGTTTTTT
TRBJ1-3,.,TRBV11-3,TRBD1,CASSARQGSGNTIYF,TGTGCCAGCAGCGCCAGACAGGGTTCTGGAAACACCATATATTTT
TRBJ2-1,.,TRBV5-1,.,CASSFRLQYNEQFF,TGCGCCAGCAGCTTTAGACTCCAGTACAATGAGCAGTTCTTC
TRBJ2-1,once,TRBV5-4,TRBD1,CASSLGGTGTYEQFF,TGTGCCAGCAGCTTGGGGGGGACAGGGACTTACGAGCAGTTCTTC
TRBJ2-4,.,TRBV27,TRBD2,CASSFSATTRGGDYF,TGTGCCAGCAGTTTTTCCGCGACAACGAGGGGAGGGGATTACTTC
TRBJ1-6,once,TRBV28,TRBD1,CASSSTGHNSPLHF,TGTGCCAGCAGTTCGACAGGGCATAATTCACCCCTCCACTTT
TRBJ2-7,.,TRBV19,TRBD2,CASSIDFSASGGYEQYF,TGTGCCAGTAGTATAGATTTCTCGGCTAGCGGGGGTTACGAGCAGTACTTC
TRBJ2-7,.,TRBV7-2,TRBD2,CASSQGGLAGTGEQYF,TGTGCCAGCAGCCAGGGGGGGCTAGCGGGAACGGGAGAGCAGTACTTC
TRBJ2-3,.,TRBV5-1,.,CASSLGVARLTDTQYF,TGCGCCAGCAGCTTGGGGGTAGCGCGGCTCACAGATACGCAGTATTTT
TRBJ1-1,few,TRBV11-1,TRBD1,CASSRNRGQAAEAFF,TGTGCCAGCAGCAGGAACAGGGGGCAGGCGGCTGAAGCTTTCTTT